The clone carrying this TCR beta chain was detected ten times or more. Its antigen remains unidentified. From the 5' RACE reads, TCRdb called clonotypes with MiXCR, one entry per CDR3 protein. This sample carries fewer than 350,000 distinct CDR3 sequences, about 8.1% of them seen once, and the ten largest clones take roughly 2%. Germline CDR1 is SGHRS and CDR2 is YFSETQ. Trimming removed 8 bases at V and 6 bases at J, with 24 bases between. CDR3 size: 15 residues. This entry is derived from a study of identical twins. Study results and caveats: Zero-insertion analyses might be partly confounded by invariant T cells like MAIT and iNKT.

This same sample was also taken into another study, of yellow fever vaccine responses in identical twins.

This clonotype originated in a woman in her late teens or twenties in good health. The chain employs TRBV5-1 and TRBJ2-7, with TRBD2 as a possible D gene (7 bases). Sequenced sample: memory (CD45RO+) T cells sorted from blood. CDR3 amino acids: CASGGGDGRSTEQYF. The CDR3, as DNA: TGCGCCAGTGGGGGCGGCGACGGGAGGTCCACCGAGCAGTACTTC.